This T cell receptor beta chain was recovered during a study of blood T cell repertoires in COVID-19. Study as a whole: Acute-phase and convalescent COVID-19 samples originated in the United States, Italy and Spain.

V gave up 6 bases and J gave up 9 bases, with 20 bases separating them. Per the germline V gene, CDR1 is SNHLY and CDR2 is FYNNEI. This CDR3 spans 14 amino acids. Original analysis: For nucleated cells, counts were estimated from reference gene primer amplification. Here immunoSEQ multiplex PCR was the method, and the copy in TCRdb shows in-frame clones only, minus some. Clone size and the V and J calls come from that table; the DNA yielded D and trimming. Of some 400,000 clones in the sample, 70% to 90% were seen once. The source of this sequence is a woman aged 60-70 years with COVID-19, enrolled during active disease. The material sequenced was peripheral blood. The chain has TRBV2 and TRBJ2-5; D may be TRBD2 (6 bases). Written as DNA, the CDR3 is TGTGCCAGCAGACCTACGGGAGAAGGGTCACCCCAGTACTTC. It encodes CASRPTGEGSPQYF.